This TCR beta chain was identified during a study of T cells in Graves' hyperthyroidism and ophthalmopathy. The overall study: Peripheral blood was drawn at first diagnosis, prior to all treatment.

Amplification of TCR beta CDR3 regions used RNA as the template. Researchers ran a first-round RT-PCR on the TCR CDR3 using the HTBI primer set. TCRdb redid the calling of the multiplex PCR reads with MiXCR, one entry per CDR3 protein. Of over 700,000 distinct CDR3 sequences in the sample, 18% are singletons; the top ten hold roughly a sixth. Germline CDR1 is SGHNT and CDR2 is YENEEA. The CDR3 totals 13 residues. V was pared by 5 bases and J by 6 bases, with 14 bases between. Based on clinical symptoms, serum thyroxine and TRAb, thyroid ultrasound and orbital computed tomography, diagnoses were reached. Study-level findings and limits: Ophthalmopathy and stable hyperthyroidism were separated by a 13 V-J model. Also found in blood were most expanded thyroid clonotypes above 0.001.

In this sample, this clonotype turned up a few times. Its antigen remains unidentified. This receptor was identified in a woman aged 45-60 years with Graves' hyperthyroidism that later progressed to Graves' ophthalmopathy. Sequencing input: blood. The chain employs TRBV11-3 and TRBJ2-7, with a weak D call TRBD1 (6 bases). The CDR3 coding sequence is TGTGCCAGCAGCGAGGACAGTATGGGCGAGCAGTACTTC. It translates to CASSEDSMGEQYF. Supplemented by reference TRBV11-3 and TRBJ2-7, the full variable domain reads EAGVVQSPRYKIIEKKQPVAFWCNPISGHNTLYWYLQNLGQGPELLIRYENEEAVDDSQLPKDRFSAERLKGVDSTLKIQPAELGDSAVYLCASSEDSMGEQYFGPGTRLTVT.